Given below is one T cell receptor beta chain in context. The antigen is undetermined. The record originates from a study of cytomegalovirus exposure and HLA in healthy donors. With 60 Vbeta and 13 Jbeta primers, the PCR was carried out. TCRdb's copy holds only in-frame clones and misses some; the assay was immunoSEQ multiplex PCR. The sample data list about 120,000 clones. Study-wide findings and caveats: TCR sequences were mostly rare, though some public TCRs occurred in many donors. The authors confirmed in vitro that a few CMV-associated chains were specific for CMV antigens. V- and J-gene trimming in TCR beta was tied to a missense DCLRE1C variant by an analysis performed later. CMV serostatus was the sole immune exposure data available.

The germline gives CDR1 ENHRY, CDR2 SYGVKD. Trimming pared 6 bases from V and 0 bases from J, leaving 8 bases between. The CDR3 is 13 residues long. V and J are TRBV10-3 and TRBJ1-1; D remains unclear. The receptor was derived from a man between 18 and 35 years old in good health and CMV-seronegative. Sequencing was carried out using PBMCs. CDR3 protein: CAIRARMNTEAFF. CDR3 coding DNA: TGTGCCATCAGGGCGCGGATGAACACTGAAGCTTTCTTT.